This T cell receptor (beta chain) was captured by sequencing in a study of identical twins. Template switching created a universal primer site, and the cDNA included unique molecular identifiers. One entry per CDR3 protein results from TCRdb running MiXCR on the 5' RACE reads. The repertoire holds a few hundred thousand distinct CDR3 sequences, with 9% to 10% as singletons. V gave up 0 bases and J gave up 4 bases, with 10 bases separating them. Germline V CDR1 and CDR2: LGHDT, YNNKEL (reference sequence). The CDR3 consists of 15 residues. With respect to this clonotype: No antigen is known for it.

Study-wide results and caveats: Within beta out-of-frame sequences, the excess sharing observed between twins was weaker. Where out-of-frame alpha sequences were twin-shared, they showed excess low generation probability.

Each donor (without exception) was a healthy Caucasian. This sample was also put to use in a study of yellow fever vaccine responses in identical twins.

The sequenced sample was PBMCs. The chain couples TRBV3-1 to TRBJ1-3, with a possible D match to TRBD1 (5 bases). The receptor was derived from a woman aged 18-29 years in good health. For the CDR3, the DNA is TGTGCCAGCAGCCAAGATATAGGGGTCGGAAACACCATATATTTT. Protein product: CASSQDIGVGNTIYF.